This T cell receptor (beta chain) appears in the sequencing data of a study of T cells in Graves' hyperthyroidism and ophthalmopathy. Study-level findings and limits: Most clonotypes expanded in thyroid above 0.001 were likewise present in blood.

With respect to this clonotype: What it recognizes is unknown.

The CDR3 spans 17 residues. J lost 7 bases, V lost 9 bases, and 15 bases had no gene match. Germline V gives CDR1 SNHLY, CDR2 FYNNEI. Lactation, pregnancy, other autoimmune disease or uncontrolled infection excluded patients. Each diagnosis drew on symptoms, thyroxine, TRAb, thyroid ultrasound and orbital computed tomography findings. It was RNA transcripts that yielded the amplified TCR beta CDR3 regions. First-round RT-PCR of the TCR CDR3 relied on the HTBI primer set. Each CDR3 protein is one row after TCRdb ran MiXCR on the multiplex PCR reads. This table holds more than 550,000 distinct CDR3 sequences, about 45% found once.

The sequence was collected from an adult man with Graves' disease, either hyperthyroidism or ophthalmopathy (not recorded which). The sample comprised peripheral blood or thyroid tissue (not recorded which). V is TRBV2 and J is TRBJ2-2; 12 bases fit TRBD2. The CDR3 region is CASSHAGLAGRVGELFF. The CDR3 DNA is TGTGCCAGTAGCCATGCGGGACTAGCGGGTAGGGTCGGGGAGCTGTTTTTT.